The rows below give T cell receptor beta chains drawn from one sample of a study of cytomegalovirus exposure and HLA in healthy donors. The data were produced by immunoSEQ multiplex PCR, yet TCRdb's version contains in-frame clones alone and is incomplete. The table records about 150,000 clones, approximately 72% of them present only once. Source material: PBMCs. The receptors were sampled from a man in his forties or fifties in good health and CMV-seronegative. The CDR3 runs from the conserved cysteine through the conserved F or W.

v_call: TRBV7-9
j_call: TRBJ2-2
cdr3_aa: CASSLTAGETGELFF

v_call: TRBV5-1
j_call: TRBJ2-5
cdr3_aa: CASSYQGAQETQYF

v_call: TRBV9
j_call: TRBJ2-7
cdr3_aa: CASSPGGSISYEQYF

v_call: TRBV29-1
j_call: TRBJ1-1
cdr3_aa: CSVRDRGGEAFF

v_call: TRBV6-1
j_call: TRBJ2-2
cdr3_aa: CAIQGGQGDTGELFF

v_call: TRBV10-2
j_call: TRBJ1-5
cdr3_aa: CASSVTGDRLNQPQHF

v_call: TRBV5-6
j_call: TRBJ2-3
cdr3_aa: CASSGLTSGGGGDTQYF

v_call: TRBV6-5
j_call: TRBJ2-5
cdr3_aa: CASSYGLAGGGETQYF

v_call: TRBV10-3
j_call: TRBJ2-2
cdr3_aa: CAISSTSANTGELFF

v_call: TRBV14
j_call: TRBJ1-1
cdr3_aa: CASSPHMNTEAFF

v_call: TRBV6-6
j_call: TRBJ1-3
cdr3_aa: CASTPPAGGGNTIYF

v_call: TRBV2
j_call: TRBJ2-7
cdr3_aa: CASSERTGESYEQYF

v_call: TRBV6-5
j_call: TRBJ2-2
cdr3_aa: CASSPTLEELFF

v_call: TRBV14
j_call: TRBJ2-1
cdr3_aa: CASSLSGSIYNEQFF

v_call: TRBV19
j_call: TRBJ2-7
cdr3_aa: CASKRTGTYEQYF

v_call: TRBV7-2
j_call: TRBJ2-7
cdr3_aa: CASSPGLAASSYEQYF

v_call: TRBV10-3
j_call: TRBJ2-1
cdr3_aa: CAISTGGPYNEQFF

v_call: TRBV9
j_call: TRBJ1-6
cdr3_aa: CASSAQTGNSSPLHF

v_call: TRBV6-4
j_call: TRBJ1-5
cdr3_aa: CASIWTSWQPQHF

v_call: TRBV18
j_call: TRBJ2-1
cdr3_aa: CASSTTPPVDNEQFF

v_call: TRBV27
j_call: TRBJ1-5
cdr3_aa: CASSSSYPGSGQPQHF

v_call: TRBV9
j_call: TRBJ2-7
cdr3_aa: CASAAGDPYEQYF

v_call: TRBV6-6
j_call: TRBJ1-5
cdr3_aa: CASATFRDNQPQHF

v_call: TRBV11-2
j_call: TRBJ1-3
cdr3_aa: CASSLEGLPGDTIYF

v_call: TRBV7-9
j_call: TRBJ2-1
cdr3_aa: CASSLDDLFGTGRFF

v_call: TRBV4-2
j_call: TRBJ1-2
cdr3_aa: CASSQSPDSYGYTF